The 17 T cell receptor beta chains below all came from one sample that was sequenced in a study of blood T cell repertoires in COVID-19. Clones were sequenced by immunoSEQ multiplex PCR, and TCRdb holds only the in-frame ones, with some missing. The profile covers about 280,000 clones, with around 90% appearing a single time and approximately 0.94% taken by the ten largest. Input material: peripheral blood. All receptors come from a woman between 40 and 55 years old who had recovered from COVID-19.

This clone was counted a single time. One end of the junction does not line up with germline, which may come from a read error. This sequence joins TRBV7-7 and TRBJ2-2; TRBD1 might be the D (6 bases). The CDR3 covers 14 residues. Germline loops: CDR1 SSHAT, CDR2 FNYEAQ (reference sequence). This CDR3 is CASTRDTNTGELFF. The DNA of the CDR3 is TGTGCTAGCACCAGGGACACGAACACCGGGGAGCTGTTTTTT.

This sequence joins TRBV7-9 and TRBJ2-7; TRBD2 might be the D (6 bases). The CDR3 totals 14 residues. Germline values: CDR1 SEHNR, CDR2 FQNEAQ (reference sequence). V lost 5 bases, J lost 0 bases, and 11 bases lay in between. The CDR3 sequence is CASSRGTASYEQYF. The CDR3 DNA follows: TGTGCCAGCAGCCGCGGGACGGCCTCCTACGAGCAGTACTTC. Full variable domain (missing parts from reference TRBV7-9 and TRBJ2-7): DTGVSQNPRHKITKRGQNVTFRCDPISEHNRLYWYRQTLGQGPEFLTYFQNEAQLEKSRLLSDRFSAERPKGSFSTLEIQRTEQGDSAMYLCASSRGTASYEQYFGPGTRLTVT.

The J gene is TRBJ2-7, the V gene TRBV21-1; the table assigns TRBD2, which was not confirmed against the DNA. TRBV21-1 is a documented pseudogene. This CDR3 has 19 amino acids. CDR3 in amino acids: CASSNSTKAGTRGRYEQYF. The CDR3 DNA is TGTGCCAGCAGCAACTCTACAAAGGCCGGGACTAGGGGCAGGTACGAGCAGTACTTC.

V and J are TRBV27 and TRBJ2-7; 8 bases fit TRBD2. This CDR3 contains 19 residues. Losses at the gene ends were 2 bases for V and 3 bases for J; bases not matched to a gene: 18. Germline loops: CDR1 MNHEY, CDR2 SMNVEV (reference sequence). This CDR3 reads CASSLAGPGGPGVRYEQYF. The CDR3 region has the DNA TGTGCCAGCAGTTTAGCTGGGCCGGGAGGGCCCGGGGTCCGCTACGAGCAGTACTTC.

V is TRBV28 and J is TRBJ2-6; no clear D. V gave up 2 bases and J gave up 4 bases, with 15 bases separating them. CDR1 and CDR2 from the germline V gene are MDHEN and SYDVKM. CDR3 length equals 17 residues. The CDR3 nucleotides are TGTGCCAGCAGTTTACCGCTGACACCGGTGGGGGCCAACGTCCTGACTTTC. Translation: CASSLPLTPVGANVLTF.

The V gene is TRBV13, the J gene TRBJ2-4; D gene uncertain. This CDR3 has 13 amino acids. The germline V gene encodes CDR1 PRHDT and CDR2 FYEKMQ (reference sequence). Trimming stripped 7 bases from V and 0 bases from J, with 7 bases between. The CDR3 reads CASTERAKNIQYF. The CDR3 DNA sequence: TGTGCCAGCACAGAGCGAGCCAAAAACATTCAGTACTTC.

The gene calls are TRBV19 and TRBJ2-7; 9 bases line up with TRBD1. J lost 3 bases, V lost 4 bases, and 4 bases had no gene match. Germline CDR1 is LNHDA and CDR2 is SQIVND (reference sequence). The CDR3 contains 14 residues. CDR3 sequence: CASSTRTGDYEQYF. The CDR3, as DNA: TGTGCCAGTAGTACCCGGACAGGGGACTACGAGCAGTACTTC.

This clone was counted ten times or more. This sequence joins TRBV7-2 and TRBJ2-1; 9 positions agree with TRBD2. The CDR3 loop spans 14 amino acids. Germline V gene data show CDR1 as SGHTA and CDR2 as FQGNSA. Trimming cost V 3 bases and J 10 bases; bases outside gene matches: 7. CDR3 coding DNA: TGTGCCAGCAGCTTTAGCGGGAGCCTGGGGGAGCAGTTCTTC. This translates into CASSFSGSLGEQFF.

The chain joins TRBV7-3 to TRBJ2-1, with 8 nucleotides matching TRBD2. Unmatched junction bases numbered 6, after V lost 3 bases and J lost 8 bases. Germline V gene lookup returns CDR1 SGHTA and CDR2 FQGTGA. This CDR3 is built from 14 residues. The CDR3 sequence: CASSFSGSGDEQFF. CDR3 DNA: TGTGCCAGCAGCTTCAGCGGGAGTGGGGATGAGCAGTTCTTC.

The chain carries TRBV18 and TRBJ1-1; D perhaps matches TRBD1 (6 bases). Germline V gives CDR1 KGHSH, CDR2 LQKENI. This CDR3 contains 16 residues. V was pared by 3 bases and J by 5 bases, with 19 bases between. CDR3 region: CASSPAQGLQRTEAFF. In DNA, the CDR3 is TGTGCCAGCTCACCGGCGCAGGGGCTACAAAGAACTGAAGCTTTCTTT.

The rearrangement uses TRBV18 and TRBJ2-2, with TRBD2 matching 10 bases. This CDR3 is built from 19 residues. The trim removed 6 bases at V and 1 base at J, leaving 14 bases unmatched. Germline CDR1 reads KGHSH; CDR2 reads LQKENI. The CDR3 DNA reads as TGTGCCAGCTCCAAGTTCGTACTAGCGGGGATTGTGAACACCGGGGAGCTGTTTTTT. Its translation: CASSKFVLAGIVNTGELFF.

Of note for this clone: At one of its ends the junction is not consistent with the germline gene, which may arise from a read error. The chain uses TRBV30 and TRBJ1-1, with D uncertain. There are 13 residues in the CDR3. From germline, CDR1 is GTSNPN and CDR2 SVGIG (reference sequence). The CDR3 protein is CAWSPTVNPEAFF. CDR3 sequence (DNA): TGTGCCTGGAGCCCCACAGTGAACCCTGAAGCTTTCTTT.

The chain combines TRBV27 with TRBJ2-7, with D uncertain. Germline V gene sequence: CDR1 MNHEY, CDR2 SMNVEV (reference sequence). The CDR3 consists of 16 residues. V lost 7 bases and J 6 bases, leaving 25 bases between the germline ends. The CDR3 sequence: CASKLVNGYALGEQYF. In nucleotides, the CDR3 is TGTGCCAGCAAATTGGTTAACGGGTACGCCCTGGGCGAGCAGTACTTC.

The CDR3 sequence: CASSPQGTLGSNEQFF. In DNA form, the CDR3 reads TGTGCCAGCAGTCCACAGGGGACACTAGGTAGCAATGAGCAGTTCTTC. This rearrangement joins TRBV6-2 or TRBV6-3 to TRBJ2-1, with 7 bases lining up with TRBD1. This CDR3 contains 16 residues. Germline values: CDR1 MNHEY, CDR2 SVGEGT. V gave up 5 bases and J gave up 6 bases; unmatched junction bases: 13.

A remark on this clone: Other DNA sequences in the same sample also yield this CDR3. This sequence joins TRBV27 and TRBJ2-5, with 12 bases aligning to TRBD2. CDR1 and CDR2 (germline): MNHEY, SMNVEV (reference sequence). The junction had 3 bases not matched to a gene; V was cut back by 5 bases and J by 2 bases. This CDR3 has 15 amino acids. CDR3 protein: CASSPGTSGQETQYF. CDR3 in DNA: TGTGCCAGCAGTCCCGGGACTAGCGGGCAAGAGACCCAGTACTTC.

The V gene is TRBV5-1, the J gene TRBJ2-5; a possible D gene is TRBD2 (6 bases). The CDR3 is 13 residues long. Between the trimmed V and J ends, which lost 5 bases and 4 bases, there was a span of 12 bases. The germline CDR1 and CDR2 sequences are SGHRS and YFSETQ. CDR3 in amino acids: CASRRDLGETQYF. CDR3 nucleotide sequence: TGCGCCAGCAGGCGGGACCTCGGAGAGACCCAGTACTTC.

The chain has TRBV12-5 and TRBJ2-1; no reliable D call. This CDR3 contains 12 residues. V was cut by 6 bases and J by 6 bases, with 9 bases left in between. CDR1 is LGHNT, CDR2 FRNRAP, per germline. CDR3 coding DNA: TGTGCTAGTGGCACTCTAATCAATGAGCAGTTCTTC. Its translation: CASGTLINEQFF. The whole variable domain, remainder taken from reference TRBV12-5 and TRBJ2-1, is DARVTQTPRHKVTEMGQEVTMRCQPILGHNTVFWYRQTMMQGLELLAYFRNRAPLDDSGMPKDRFSAEMPDATLATLKIQPSEPRDSAVYFCASGTLINEQFFGPGTRLTVL.